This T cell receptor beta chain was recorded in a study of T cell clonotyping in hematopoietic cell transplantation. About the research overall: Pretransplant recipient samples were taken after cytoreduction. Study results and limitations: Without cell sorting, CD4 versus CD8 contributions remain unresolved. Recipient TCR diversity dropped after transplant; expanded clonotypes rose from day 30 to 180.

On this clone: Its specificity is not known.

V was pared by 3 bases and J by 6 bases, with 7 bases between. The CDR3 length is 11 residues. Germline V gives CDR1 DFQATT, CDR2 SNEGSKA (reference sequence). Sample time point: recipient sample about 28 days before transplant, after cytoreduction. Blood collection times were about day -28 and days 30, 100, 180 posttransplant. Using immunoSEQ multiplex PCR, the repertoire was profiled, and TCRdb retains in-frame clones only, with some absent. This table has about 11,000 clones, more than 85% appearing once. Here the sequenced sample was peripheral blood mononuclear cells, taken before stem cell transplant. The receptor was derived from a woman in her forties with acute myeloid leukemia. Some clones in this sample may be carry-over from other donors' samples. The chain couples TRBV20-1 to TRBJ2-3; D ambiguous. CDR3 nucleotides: TGCAGTGCTAGTACGGAGGATACGCAGTATTTT. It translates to CSASTEDTQYF.